These 7 T cell receptor beta chains were all obtained from the same sample, sequenced in a study of cytomegalovirus exposure and HLA in healthy donors. 60 Vbeta and 13 Jbeta primers were used in PCR. Sequencing used immunoSEQ multiplex PCR; TCRdb keeps in-frame clones, though not all of them. The data contain approximately 210,000 clones, 79% of them singletons. Sequenced material: PBMCs. The receptors come from a male donor in good health and CMV-seropositive.

This clone has only a few counts. V usage is TRBV9 and J usage is TRBJ2-1, with 8 bases matching TRBD2. The germline V gene encodes CDR1 SGDLS and CDR2 YYNGEE. The CDR3 has 14 amino acids. The ends lost 7 bases at V and 8 bases at J; junction bases unmatched: 11. CDR3 nucleotide sequence: TGTGCCAGCGCCCCCGGCGGGGGGACGTATGAGCAGTTCTTC. Translation: CASAPGGGTYEQFF.

The chain is built from TRBV14 and TRBJ1-1; TRBD1 might be the D (5 bases). The CDR3 runs to 12 residues. V was trimmed by 6 bases and J by 9 bases, leaving 14 bases between them. Germline V gene lookup returns CDR1 SGHDN and CDR2 FVKESK. The CDR3 coding sequence is TGTGCCAGCAGGCTCAGGGTAGGTCAAGCTTTCTTT. Its translation is CASRLRVGQAFF. Full variable domain (missing parts from reference TRBV14 and TRBJ1-1): EAGVTQFPSHSVIEKGQTVTLRCDPISGHDNLYWYRRVMGKEIKFLLHFVKESKQDESGMPNNRFLAERTGGTYSTLKVQPAELEDSGVYFCASRLRVGQAFFGQGTRLTVV.

The V and J genes are TRBV2 and TRBJ1-3; D is perhaps TRBD1 (6 bases). CDR3 length: 14 residues. V was shortened by 8 bases and J by 0 bases, with 11 bases between the two germline ends. From germline, CDR1 is SNHLY and CDR2 FYNNEI. Here the CDR3 DNA reads TGTGCCAGCCAGGGGCAGAACTCTGGAAACACCATATATTTT. It specifies CASQGQNSGNTIYF.

This clone was seen once. This rearrangement joins TRBV7-2 to TRBJ1-5, with TRBD1 identical over 8 bases. CDR1 is SGHTA and CDR2 is FQGNSA in the germline V gene. The CDR3 runs to 17 residues. V lost 4 bases to trimming and J lost 4 bases; unmatched junction nucleotides: 12. CDR3 protein: CASSSAPGQAFNQPQHF. The CDR3 nucleotides are TGTGCCAGCAGCTCGGCGCCGGGACAGGCCTTTAATCAGCCCCAGCATTTT.

This sequence joins TRBV9 and TRBJ1-2; 7 bases are shared with TRBD1. Germline assignment: CDR1 SGDLS and CDR2 YYNGEE. V trimming: 3 bases; J trimming: 4 bases; junction bases outside the gene matches: 3. The CDR3 contains 13 residues. CDR3 region: CASSAGTAYGYTF. The DNA of the CDR3 is TGTGCCAGCAGCGCCGGGACAGCCTATGGCTACACCTTC.

The chain is built from TRBV5-5 and TRBJ1-6; D possibly corresponds to TRBD1 (6 bases). V lost 4 bases and J 5 bases, leaving 13 bases between the germline ends. The germline V gene encodes CDR1 SGHKS and CDR2 YYEKEE (reference sequence). The CDR3 spans 15 residues. The CDR3 DNA sequence: TGTGCCAGCAGCGGGTTGGGGGCTGATAATTCACCCCTCCACTTT. Residues: CASSGLGADNSPLHF.

The chain has TRBV4-3 and TRBJ2-5, with TRBD1 matching 7 bases. Judging by the DNA end, TRBJ2-7 fits better; the J call may be wrong. The CDR3 length is 13 residues. CDR1 is LGHNA and CDR2 is YSLEER in the germline V gene. CDR3 loop: CASSHNRGLEQYF. CDR3 nucleotides: TGCGCCAGCAGCCATAACAGGGGTCTCGAGCAGTACTTC.